The sequence of this T cell receptor (beta chain) was determined in a study of shared clonotypes between healthy human individuals. From germline, CDR1 is SGHAT and CDR2 FQNNGV. The V end was cut by 1 base, the J end by 6 bases, with 6 bases between. CDR3 size: 12 residues. Each unsorted sample relied on 70 million to 90 million PBMCs as its source of genomic DNA. For unsorted PBMC, around 300 ng DNA per replicate equaled some 32,000 T cell genomes. In the authors' methods: Owing to the provision of junction-only sequences devoid of quality scores by immunoSEQ, filtering differed. Some clones are missing from TCRdb's copy, which holds only in-frame ones; the method was immunoSEQ multiplex PCR. The V and J calls and clone size are taken from that table; D and trimming were inferred from the DNA. The table has 470,000 or so clones, over 70% seen once. Study-wide results and caveats: Few donors limited the genetic and exposure-history diversity represented.

This clone was seen only a few times. What it binds is not known. The sequence came from a woman aged 40 to 50 in good health. Some clones in this sample may be carry-over from other donors' samples. This chain uses TRBV11-2 with TRBJ1-1, with D unclear. The material sequenced was PBMCs. The CDR3 sequence is CASSLVAAEAFF. The DNA for the CDR3 is TGTGCCAGCAGCTTAGTAGCGGCTGAAGCTTTCTTT. Together with reference TRBV11-2 and TRBJ1-1, the CDR3 gives the full variable domain: EAGVAQSPRYKIIEKRQSVAFWCNPISGHATLYWYQQILGQGPKLLIQFQNNGVVDDSQLPKDRFSAERLKGVDSTLKIQPAKLEDSAVYLCASSLVAAEAFFGQGTRLTVV.